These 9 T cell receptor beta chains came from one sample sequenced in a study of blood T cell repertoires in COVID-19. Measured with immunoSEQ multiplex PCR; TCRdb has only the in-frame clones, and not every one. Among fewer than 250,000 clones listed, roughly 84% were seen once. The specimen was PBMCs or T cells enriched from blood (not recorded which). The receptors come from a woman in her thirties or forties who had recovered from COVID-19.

The CDR3 spells CASRGTSGSHEQYF. The CDR3 DNA sequence: TGTGCCAGCAGGGGGACTAGCGGGAGCCACGAGCAGTACTTC. The chain carries TRBV2 and TRBJ2-7, with TRBD2 identical over 14 bases. CDR1 and CDR2 from the germline V gene are SNHLY and FYNNEI. The CDR3 has 14 residues. J lost 5 bases, V lost 6 bases, and 3 bases had no gene match.

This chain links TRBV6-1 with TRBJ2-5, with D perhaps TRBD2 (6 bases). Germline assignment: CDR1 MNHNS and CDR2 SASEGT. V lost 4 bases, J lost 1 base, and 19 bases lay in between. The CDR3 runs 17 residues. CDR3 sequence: CASSVHRRGLSQETQYF. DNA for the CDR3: TGTGCCAGCAGTGTCCATCGCCGGGGACTGAGCCAAGAGACCCAGTACTTC.

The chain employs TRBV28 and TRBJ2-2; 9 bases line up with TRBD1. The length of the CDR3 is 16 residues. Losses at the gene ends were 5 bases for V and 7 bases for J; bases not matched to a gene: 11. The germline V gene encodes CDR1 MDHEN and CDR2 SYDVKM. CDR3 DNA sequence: TGTGCCAGCAGTCTCACGGGACAGGGCCAAATCGGGGAGCTGTTTTTT. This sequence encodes CASSLTGQGQIGELFF.

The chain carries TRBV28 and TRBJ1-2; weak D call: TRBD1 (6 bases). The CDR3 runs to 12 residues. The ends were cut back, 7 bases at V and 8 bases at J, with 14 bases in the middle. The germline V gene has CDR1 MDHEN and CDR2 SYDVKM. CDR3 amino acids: CASNSQGLGYTF. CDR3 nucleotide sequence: TGTGCCAGCAATTCACAGGGTTTAGGCTACACCTTC.

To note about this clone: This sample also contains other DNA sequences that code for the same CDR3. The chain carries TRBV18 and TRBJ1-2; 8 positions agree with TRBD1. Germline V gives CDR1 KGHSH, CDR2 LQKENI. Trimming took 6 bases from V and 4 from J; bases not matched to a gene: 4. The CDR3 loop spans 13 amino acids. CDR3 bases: TGTGCCAGCTCGGGAGGACAGGGCTATGGCTACACCTTC. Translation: CASSGGQGYGYTF.

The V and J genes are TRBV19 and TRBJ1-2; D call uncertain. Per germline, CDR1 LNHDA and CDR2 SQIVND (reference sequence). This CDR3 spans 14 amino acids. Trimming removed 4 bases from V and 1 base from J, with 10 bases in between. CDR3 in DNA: TGTGCCAGTAGTACCTCGGGATATAACTATGGCTACACCTTC. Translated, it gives CASSTSGYNYGYTF.

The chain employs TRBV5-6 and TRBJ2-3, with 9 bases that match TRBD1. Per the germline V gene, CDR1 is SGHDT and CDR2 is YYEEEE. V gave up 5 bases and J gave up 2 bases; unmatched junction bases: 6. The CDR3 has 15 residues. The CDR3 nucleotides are TGTGCCAGCAGAACCGGGACAGGGCCCACAGATACGCAGTATTTT. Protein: CASRTGTGPTDTQYF.

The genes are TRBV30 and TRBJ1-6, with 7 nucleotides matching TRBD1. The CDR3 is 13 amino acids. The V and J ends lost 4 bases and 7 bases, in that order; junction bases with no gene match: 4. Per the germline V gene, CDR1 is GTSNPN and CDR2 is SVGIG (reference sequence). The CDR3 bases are TGTGCCTGGACAGGGGGTTACAATTCACCCCTCCACTTT. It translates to CAWTGGYNSPLHF.

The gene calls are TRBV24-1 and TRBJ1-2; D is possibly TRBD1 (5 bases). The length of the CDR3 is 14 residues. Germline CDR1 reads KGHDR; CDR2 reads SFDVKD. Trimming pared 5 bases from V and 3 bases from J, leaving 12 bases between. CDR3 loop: CATSGAGTHYGYTF. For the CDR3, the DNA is TGTGCCACCAGTGGGGCAGGGACTCACTATGGCTACACCTTC.